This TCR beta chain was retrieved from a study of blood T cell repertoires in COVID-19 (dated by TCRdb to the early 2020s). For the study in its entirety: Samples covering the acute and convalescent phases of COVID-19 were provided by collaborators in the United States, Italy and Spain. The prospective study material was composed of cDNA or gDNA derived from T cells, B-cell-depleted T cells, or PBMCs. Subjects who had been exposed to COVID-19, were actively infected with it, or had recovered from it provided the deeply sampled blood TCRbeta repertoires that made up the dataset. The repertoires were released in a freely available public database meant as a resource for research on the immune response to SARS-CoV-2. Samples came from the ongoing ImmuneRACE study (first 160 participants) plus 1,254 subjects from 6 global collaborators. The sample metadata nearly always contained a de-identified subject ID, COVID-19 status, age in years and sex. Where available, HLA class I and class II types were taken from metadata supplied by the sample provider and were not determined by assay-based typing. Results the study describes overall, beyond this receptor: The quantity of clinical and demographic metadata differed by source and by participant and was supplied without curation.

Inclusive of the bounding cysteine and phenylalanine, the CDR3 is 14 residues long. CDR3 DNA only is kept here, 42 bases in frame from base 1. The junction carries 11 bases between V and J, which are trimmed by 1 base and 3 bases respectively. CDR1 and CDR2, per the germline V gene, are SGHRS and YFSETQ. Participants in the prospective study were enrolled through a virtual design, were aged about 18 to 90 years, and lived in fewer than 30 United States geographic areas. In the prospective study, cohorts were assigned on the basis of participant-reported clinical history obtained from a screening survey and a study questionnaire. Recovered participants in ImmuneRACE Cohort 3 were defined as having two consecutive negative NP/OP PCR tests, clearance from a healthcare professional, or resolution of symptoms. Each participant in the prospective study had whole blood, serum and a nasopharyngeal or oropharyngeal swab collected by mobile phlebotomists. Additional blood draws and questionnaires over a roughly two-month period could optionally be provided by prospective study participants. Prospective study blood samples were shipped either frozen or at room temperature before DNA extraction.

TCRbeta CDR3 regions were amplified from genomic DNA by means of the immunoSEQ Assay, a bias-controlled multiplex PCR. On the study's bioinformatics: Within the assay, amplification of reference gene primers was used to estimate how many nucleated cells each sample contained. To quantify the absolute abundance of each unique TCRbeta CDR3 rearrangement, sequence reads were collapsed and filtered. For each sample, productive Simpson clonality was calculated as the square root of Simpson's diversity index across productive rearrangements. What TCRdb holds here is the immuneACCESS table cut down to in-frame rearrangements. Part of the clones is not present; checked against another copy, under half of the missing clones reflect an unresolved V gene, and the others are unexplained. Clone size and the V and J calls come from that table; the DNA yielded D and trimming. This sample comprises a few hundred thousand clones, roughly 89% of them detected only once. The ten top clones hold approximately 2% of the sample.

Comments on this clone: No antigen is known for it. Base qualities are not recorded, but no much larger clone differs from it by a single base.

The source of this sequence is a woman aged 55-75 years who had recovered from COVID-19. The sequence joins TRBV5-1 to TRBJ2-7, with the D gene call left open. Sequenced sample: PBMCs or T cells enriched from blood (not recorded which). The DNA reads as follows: TGCGCCAGCAGCTTGTCTGGGCCAGGCTACGAGCAGTACTTC. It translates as CASSLSGPGYEQYF.